These 17 T cell receptor beta chains originate from one sample sequenced in a study of T cell changes during pregnancy in multiple sclerosis. TCRdb keeps only in-frame clones here, not all; method: immunoSEQ multiplex PCR. This table has tens of thousands of clones, roughly 90% appearing once. Sequences were derived from peripheral blood, sampled in the first trimester of pregnancy. The receptors stem from a female donor in good health, enrolled as a control in a pregnancy study.

CDR3 DNA: TGTGCCAGCTCACCACAAACTAGCGGATCAGGGGATGAGCAGTTCTTC. Translation: CASSPQTSGSGDEQFF. This chain links TRBV18 with TRBJ2-1, with 8 bases fitting TRBD2. This CDR3 contains 16 residues. CDR1 and CDR2 from the germline V gene are KGHSH and LQKENI. J gave up 8 bases and V 1 base, and 10 bases lay outside the gene matches.

This chain uses TRBV18 with TRBJ2-3, with TRBD1 matching 7 bases. V lost 4 bases and J lost 0; bases outside the gene matches: 4. CDR3 length: 15 residues. The germline CDR1 and CDR2 sequences are KGHSH and LQKENI. CDR3 protein: CASSREQGSTDTQYF. The CDR3 region has the DNA TGTGCCAGCTCACGAGAACAGGGGAGCACAGATACGCAGTATTTT.

CDR3 in DNA: TGTGCCAGCAGCGCTATAGGGGGCGATGAAGCTTTCTTT. Protein: CASSAIGGDEAFF. The chain couples TRBV5-4 to TRBJ1-1, with 7 positions matching TRBD1. Trimming removed 4 bases from V and 7 bases from J; junction bases left unmatched: 7. The CDR3 runs to 13 residues. Per the germline V gene, CDR1 is SGHNT and CDR2 is YYREEE (reference sequence).

The table lists this clone with a few counts. The V call is TRBV27, the J call TRBJ2-7, with D possibly being TRBD1 (5 bases). Looked up from germline, CDR1 is MNHEY and CDR2 is SMNVEV (reference sequence). The V gene lost 7 bases and the J gene lost 0 bases, with 10 bases spanning the gap. The CDR3 runs 13 residues. DNA of the CDR3: TGTGCCAGCACCAAAGGGGTCTCCTACGAGCAGTACTTC. This translates into CASTKGVSYEQYF.

The V and J genes are TRBV4-3 and TRBJ2-2, with TRBD2 matching 8 bases. Per the germline V gene, CDR1 is LGHNA and CDR2 is YSLEER. Trimming took 5 bases from V and 4 from J; bases not matched to a gene: 12. This CDR3 is built from 17 residues. The CDR3, as DNA: TGCGCCAGCAGCGCTGTGAGGCGGGAGGTCGGCACCGGGGAGCTGTTTTTT. Translating gives CASSAVRREVGTGELFF.

This chain connects TRBV19 to TRBJ1-4, with 8 bases matching TRBD1. The length of the CDR3 is 15 residues. Germline lookup yields CDR1 LNHDA and CDR2 SQIVND (reference sequence). Trimming took 6 bases from V and 7 from J; bases not matched to a gene: 10. CDR3 in DNA: TGTGCCAGTAGCACAGGACAGGGCACGGCTGAAAAACTGTTTTTT. It specifies CASSTGQGTAEKLFF.

The chain uses TRBV2 and TRBJ2-7, with 10 bases that match TRBD2. CDR1 is SNHLY and CDR2 is FYNNEI in the germline V gene. CDR3 length: 15 residues. With V trimmed by 5 bases and J by 4 bases, 8 bases remained unmatched. The CDR3 nucleotides read TGTGCCAGCAGTCTCGAGGCTAGCGGGGGATACGAGCAGTACTTC. Encoded protein: CASSLEASGGYEQYF.

The rearrangement joins TRBV18 to TRBJ1-5; D is unresolved. V gave up 2 bases and J gave up 4 bases, with 9 bases separating them. The CDR3 consists of 14 residues. Germline V CDR1 and CDR2: KGHSH, LQKENI. CDR3 protein: CASSPSQYNQPQHF. Written as DNA, the CDR3 is TGTGCCAGCTCACCATCCCAGTATAATCAGCCCCAGCATTTT.

In its sample, this clone was seen once. The chain employs TRBV9 and TRBJ1-1, with a tentative D call TRBD1 (5 bases). The germline V gene has CDR1 SGDLS and CDR2 YYNGEE. V dropped 3 bases and J dropped 1 base, with 22 bases sitting between them. CDR3 length: 18 amino acids. The CDR3 DNA reads TGTGCCAGCAGCGAGGGTGGATGGGGGGGTCTGAAGAACACTGAAGCTTTCTTT. This translates into CASSEGGWGGLKNTEAFF. The full variable domain, completed using reference TRBV9 and TRBJ1-1, is DSGVTQTPKHLITATGQRVTLRCSPRSGDLSVYWYQQSLDQGLQFLIQYYNGEERAKGNILERFSAQQFPDLHSELNLSSLELGDSALYFCASSEGGWGGLKNTEAFFGQGTRLTVV.

The genes are TRBV28 and TRBJ1-2; 7 positions match TRBD1. The CDR3 is 15 amino acids. Germline V gene lookup returns CDR1 MDHEN and CDR2 SYDVKM. The V and J ends lost 8 bases and 0 bases, in that order; junction bases with no gene match: 9. The DNA of the CDR3 is TGTGCCAGCTATAGTACAGGGGACCCTAACTATGGCTACACCTTC. As protein: CASYSTGDPNYGYTF.

The J gene is TRBJ1-2, the V gene TRBV6-5, with D unclear. Germline loops: CDR1 MNHEY, CDR2 SVGAGI. This CDR3 has 11 residues. Trimming pared 9 bases from V and 4 bases from J, leaving 9 bases between. The CDR3 spells CASADFYGYTF. CDR3 coding DNA: TGTGCCAGTGCAGATTTCTATGGCTACACCTTC.

There are a few counts of this clone. The chain joins TRBV30 to TRBJ1-6; TRBD1 agrees at 9 bases. Germline values: CDR1 GTSNPN, CDR2 SVGIG (reference sequence). The CDR3 has 15 residues. V lost 4 bases, J lost 9 bases, and 10 bases stayed unmatched. The CDR3 DNA reads as TGTGCCTGGAAGTTGCTCGACAGGGGGAGTTCACCCCTCCACTTT. Translated: CAWKLLDRGSSPLHF.

This chain joins TRBV4-3 and TRBJ1-1; no firm D call. The CDR3 runs to 14 residues. Trimming stripped 5 bases from V and 4 bases from J, with 14 bases between. Germline V gives CDR1 LGHNA, CDR2 YSLEER. CDR3 region: CASSGGRIGTEAFF. The CDR3 region has the DNA TGCGCCAGCAGCGGTGGGCGTATCGGCACTGAAGCTTTCTTT.

This chain connects TRBV6-5 to TRBJ2-1; D may be TRBD1 (6 bases). CDR1 and CDR2 from the germline V gene are MNHEY and SVGAGI. This CDR3 contains 12 residues. V lost 10 bases, J lost 7 bases, and 14 bases lay in between. CDR3 sequence reads: CATTGFLNEQFF. The CDR3, as DNA: TGTGCCACCACAGGGTTTTTGAATGAGCAGTTCTTC.

The gene calls are TRBV7-9 and TRBJ2-3; TRBD1 aligns across 9 bases. The germline V gene encodes CDR1 SEHNR and CDR2 FQNEAQ (reference sequence). This CDR3 spans 17 amino acids. V lost 5 bases to trimming and J lost 2 bases; unmatched junction nucleotides: 11. CDR3 amino acids: CASSTRRTGALTDTQYF. The CDR3 DNA reads TGTGCCAGCAGCACACGCAGGACAGGGGCACTCACAGATACGCAGTATTTT.

This chain joins TRBV27 and TRBJ1-5; a weak D match, TRBD1 (5 bases). The length of the CDR3 is 15 residues. Trimming took off 3 bases at V and 0 bases at J, with 9 bases between the two ends. CDR1 MNHEY and CDR2 SMNVEV come from the germline V gene (reference sequence). Written as DNA, the CDR3 is TGTGCCAGCAGTTTGGGGGGTTTTAGCAATCAGCCCCAGCATTTT. Its translation is CASSLGGFSNQPQHF.

In this sample, this clone turned up once. The V gene is TRBV6-4, the J gene TRBJ2-2; a weak D match, TRBD1 (5 bases). The V end was cut by 3 bases, the J end by 5 bases, with 10 bases between. From germline, CDR1 is MRHNA and CDR2 SNTAGT. CDR3 size: 14 residues. This CDR3 is CASSEWGQTGELFF. CDR3 DNA sequence: TGTGCCAGCAGTGAGTGGGGCCAGACCGGGGAGCTGTTTTTT.